These T cell receptor beta chains were read from a single sample in a study of T-cell reconstitution after alpha-beta-depleted transplantation in children. Via MiXCR, TCRdb re-called the PCR reads, giving one row per CDR3 protein. The profile shows 280,000 or so distinct CDR3 sequences, 11% of them singletons. The sequences come from peripheral blood, collected 180 days after TCRalphabeta/CD19-depleted stem cell transplant. Receptor source: a male patient between 2 and 10 years old who had a stem cell transplant for chronic granulomatous disease, so the T cells may come from the graft donor. Each CDR3 is given with its conserved first and last residue. The D gene is left open where the match is weak. The size entry is marked missing in some rows and otherwise reads once, few, many or a size class.

v_gene	abundance	j_gene	d_gene	CDR3aa	CDR3nt
TRBV6-5	many	TRBJ2-7	TRBD1	CASSTGGGPYEQYF	TGTGCCAGCAGTACAGGGGGCGGGCCGTACGAGCAGTACTTC
TRBV5-1	many	TRBJ2-1	TRBD2	CASSLTGGPDEQFF	TGCGCCAGCAGCTTGACGGGAGGGCCGGATGAGCAGTTCTTC
TRBV20-1	many	TRBJ2-1	.	CSARLWGGQNEQFF	TGCAGTGCTCGTCTTTGGGGGGGGCAAAATGAGCAGTTCTTC
TRBV5-1	many	TRBJ2-7	.	CASSLVSENYEQYF	TGCGCCAGCAGCTTGGTTAGCGAGAACTACGAGCAGTACTTC
TRBV5-1	many	TRBJ1-1	TRBD1	CASSLATGRTEAFF	TGCGCCAGCAGCTTGGCGACAGGGAGGACTGAAGCTTTCTTT
TRBV7-2	many	TRBJ2-7	.	CASTLPTYYEQYF	TGTGCCAGCACTCTACCGACATACTACGAGCAGTACTTC
TRBV7-2	many	TRBJ2-7	TRBD2	CASTLGASGRAYEQYF	TGTGCCAGCACCTTAGGCGCCAGCGGGAGGGCCTACGAGCAGTACTTC
TRBV7-2	.	TRBJ2-7	.	CASSPDRRAYEQYF	TGTGCCAGCAGTCCTGACAGGCGGGCCTACGAGCAGTACTTC
TRBV27	many	TRBJ2-4	TRBD2	CASSFSGRDIQYF	TGTGCCAGCAGTTTCTCTGGGAGGGACATTCAGTACTTC
TRBV27	many	TRBJ2-3	.	CASSLSGEWTDTQYF	TGTGCCAGCAGTTTGTCGGGGGAGTGGACAGATACGCAGTATTTT
TRBV5-1	many	TRBJ2-1	.	CASRPAQPYNEQFF	TGCGCCAGCAGACCCGCACAACCGTACAATGAGCAGTTCTTC
TRBV7-9	many	TRBJ1-5	TRBD1	CASSPGTGDTQPQHF	TGTGCCAGCAGCCCTGGGACAGGGGACACTCAGCCCCAGCATTTT
TRBV11-2	many	TRBJ2-7	.	CASSEDSLTYEQYF	TGTGCCAGCAGCGAAGACAGTCTTACCTACGAGCAGTACTTC
TRBV4-1	many	TRBJ1-2	.	CASSQDIYLGYTF	TGCGCCAGCAGCCAGGACATATACCTTGGCTACACCTTC
TRBV5-1	many	TRBJ2-2	.	CASSLGIEAGELFF	TGCGCCAGCAGCTTGGGTATAGAGGCCGGGGAGCTGTTTTTT